The 13 T cell receptor beta chains listed next were all sequenced from one sample in a study of T cells in Graves' hyperthyroidism and ophthalmopathy. The investigators amplified TCR beta CDR3 regions from RNA transcripts. TCR CDR3 underwent first-round RT-PCR with the HTBI primer set. TCRdb reanalysed the multiplex PCR reads using MiXCR and keeps one entry per CDR3 protein. The profile shows hundreds of thousands of distinct CDR3 sequences, around 39% of them singletons. What was sequenced was blood. The receptors come from a man aged 18 to 30 with Graves' hyperthyroidism.

This clonotype showed up just a few times. CDR3 DNA sequence: TGTGCCAGCAGCCCCGACAGGTTTGTAGAGCAGTACTTC. This translates into CASSPDRFVEQYF. The J gene is TRBJ2-7, the V gene TRBV13; tentatively, D is TRBD1 (6 bases). The CDR3 runs to 13 residues. Trimming left V 5 bases short and J 7 bases short, with 15 bases between. CDR1 and CDR2 (germline): PRHDT, FYEKMQ (reference sequence).

This rearrangement joins TRBV19 to TRBJ2-7, with D tentatively TRBD1 (6 bases). Trimming cost V 5 bases and J 0 bases, with 11 bases left between them. The CDR3 is 14 residues long. Germline assignment: CDR1 LNHDA and CDR2 SQIVND (reference sequence). The CDR3 reads CASSPWTASYEQYF. The CDR3 bases are TGTGCCAGTAGTCCATGGACAGCCTCCTACGAGCAGTACTTC.

The chain joins TRBV20-1 to TRBJ2-5; 10 bases match TRBD2. The germline V gene encodes CDR1 DFQATT and CDR2 SNEGSKA (reference sequence). The V and J ends lost 6 bases and 3 bases, in that order; junction bases with no gene match: 4. The CDR3 contains 13 residues. The DNA of the CDR3 is TGCAGTGCCTTTCTAGCGGGAGAAGAGACCCAGTACTTC. This encodes CSAFLAGEETQYF.

V and J are TRBV20-1 and TRBJ2-7, with 9 nucleotides matching TRBD2. This CDR3 contains 14 residues. Trimming took 4 bases from V and 0 from J; bases not matched to a gene: 4. Germline values: CDR1 DFQATT, CDR2 SNEGSKA (reference sequence). CDR3 region: CSAKSGGSSYEQYF. The CDR3 nucleotides are TGCAGTGCTAAGAGCGGGGGGTCCTCCTACGAGCAGTACTTC.

V gene TRBV6-1 combines with J gene TRBJ1-2; perhaps TRBD1 as D (5 bases). This CDR3 is built from 14 residues. CDR1 is MNHNS, CDR2 SASEGT, per germline. The germline V and J ends were trimmed by 4 bases and 10 bases, with 19 bases remaining between them. The CDR3 here is CASSAPGGGYDYTF. The CDR3 DNA sequence: TGTGCCAGCAGTGCCCCTGGTGGGGGGTACGACTACACCTTC.

The chain links TRBV7-3 to TRBJ2-2, with unresolved D. The CDR3 runs to 17 residues. The V end lost 0 bases, the J end lost 0 bases, and 11 bases lay between the germline ends. Germline lookup yields CDR1 SGHTA and CDR2 FQGTGA. CDR3 nucleotides: TGTGCCAGCAGCTTAACCCCTGGTGGTCCGAACACCGGGGAGCTGTTTTTT. This gives the protein CASSLTPGGPNTGELFF. Full variable domain (remainder filled in from reference TRBV7-3 and TRBJ2-2): GAGVSQTPSNKVTEKGKYVELRCDPISGHTALYWYRQSLGQGPEFLIYFQGTGAADDSGLPNDRFFAVRPEGSVSTLKIQRTERGDSAVYLCASSLTPGGPNTGELFFGEGSRLTVL.

This clonotype occurred many times. As DNA, the CDR3 is TGTGCCAGTAGTATCTGGACGGAGGGAAACACCATATATTTT. As protein: CASSIWTEGNTIYF. The chain uses TRBV19 and TRBJ1-3; D gene unclear. This CDR3 is 14 amino acids long. Trimming cost V 3 bases and J 4 bases, with 10 bases left between them. Germline assignment: CDR1 LNHDA and CDR2 SQIVND (reference sequence).

The V gene is TRBV3-1, the J gene TRBJ1-3; possibly TRBD1 for D (6 bases). Trimming took off 3 bases at V and 0 bases at J, with 9 bases between the two ends. Germline CDR1 LGHDT, CDR2 YNNKEL (reference sequence). The CDR3 loop spans 15 amino acids. In DNA, the CDR3 is TGTGCCAGCAGCCAGGGGGACATCTCTGGAAACACCATATATTTT. Translating gives CASSQGDISGNTIYF.

This clonotype was seen more than once but under ten times. This chain connects TRBV6-5 to TRBJ1-2; no firm D call. Germline CDR1 and CDR2: MNHEY and SVGAGI. The CDR3 has 14 amino acids. With 0 bases removed from V and 3 bases from J, the gap between germline ends came to 8 bases. CDR3 region: CASSYSSGYYGYTF. The CDR3, as DNA: TGTGCCAGCAGTTACTCTTCGGGGTACTATGGCTACACCTTC.

This sequence joins TRBV20-1 and TRBJ2-7; a possible D gene is TRBD2 (6 bases). Germline-derived CDR1 and CDR2 are DFQATT and SNEGSKA (reference sequence). V dropped 5 bases and J dropped 7 bases, with 18 bases sitting between them. This CDR3 has 13 residues. Here the CDR3 reads CSARDFPSGEQYF. Here the CDR3 DNA reads TGCAGTGCTCGGGACTTCCCCTCTGGGGAGCAGTACTTC.

Many counts were recorded for this clonotype. The J gene is TRBJ1-1, the V gene TRBV12-3 or TRBV12-4; D gene unclear. V gave up 4 bases and J gave up 3 bases, with 12 bases separating them. The CDR3 has 14 amino acids. The CDR3 coding sequence is TGTGCCAGCAGTTCCAGTAGTGGGGACACTGAAGCTTTCTTT. Protein product: CASSSSSGDTEAFF.

The table lists this clonotype with many counts. This CDR3 reads CASSEIGMNTEAFF. CDR3 coding DNA: TGTGCCAGCAGTGAAATAGGCATGAACACTGAAGCTTTCTTT. The genes are TRBV25-1 and TRBJ1-1; D call uncertain. This CDR3 is built from 14 residues. Looked up from germline, CDR1 is MGHDK and CDR2 is SYGVNS. Between the trimmed V and J ends, which lost 2 bases and 0 bases, there was a span of 7 bases. Together with reference TRBV25-1 and TRBJ1-1, the CDR3 gives the full variable domain: EADIYQTPRYLVIGTGKKITLECSQTMGHDKMYWYQQDPGMELHLIHYSYGVNSTEKGDLSSESTVSRIRTEHFPLTLESARPSHTSQYLCASSEIGMNTEAFFGQGTRLTVV.

To note about this clonotype: A junction boundary mismatches the germline segment, possibly from a read error. The chain employs TRBV7-2 and TRBJ1-1, with no clear D. The length of the CDR3 is 14 residues. Germline loops: CDR1 SGHTA, CDR2 FQGNSA. CDR3 DNA sequence: TGCGCCAGCAGCCAAGCCGCAGGAGAGACTGAAGCTTTCTTT. This translates into CASSQAAGETEAFF.